What follows is one T cell receptor beta chain and its context. The junction departs from germline at one end; a sequencing error may be responsible. The data were obtained in a study of T cell responses to AZD1222 COVID-19 vaccine. Assay used: immunoSEQ multiplex PCR; TCRdb lists only in-frame clones, some missing. The top ten hold 6.9% of the sample, which has approximately 170,000 clones, 85% to 90% seen once. The CDR3 runs 13 residues. Sample: peripheral blood, taken on day 0 of AZD1222 vaccination. This clonotype originated in an adult in good health. The rearrangement uses TRBV12-3 or TRBV12-4 and TRBJ1-2; the D gene is possibly TRBD1 (6 bases). DNA for the CDR3: TGTGCCAGCAGGACACAGGGTCGCTATGGCTACACCTTT. Residues: CASRTQGRYGYTF.